This TCR beta chain was captured by sequencing in a study of blood T cell repertoires in COVID-19. Study-wide background: Nucleic acid was either cDNA or gDNA, and it came from T cells, B-cell-depleted T cells, or PBMCs.

V was cut by 3 bases and J by 4 bases, with 6 bases left in between. The germline V gene encodes CDR1 SNHLY and CDR2 FYNNEI. This CDR3 spans 12 amino acids. In the authors' workflow: From reference gene primer amplification, estimates of nucleated cell counts were derived. Profiled with immunoSEQ multiplex PCR; TCRdb holds only in-frame clones, not every one. That table supplies the V and J calls and clone size; D and trimming were determined from the DNA. This repertoire shows tens of thousands of clones, more than 65% found once; its top ten account for around 27%. This chain links TRBV2 with TRBJ1-2, with D unresolved. This sequence was found in a woman of 80 years or more with active or convalescent COVID-19. What was sequenced was peripheral blood. The CDR3 region has the DNA TGTGCCAGCAGTGACATTAGCTATGGCTACACCTTC. Translated, it gives CASSDISYGYTF.